This T cell receptor beta chain was recorded in a study of cytomegalovirus exposure and HLA in healthy donors. Looking at the study overall: Researchers found that roughly 80% of over 350 genotyped donors fell within the Caucasian-associated ancestry cluster.

Overall study results and limits: Later examination showed HLA-associated TCR beta chains had greater clonal expansion than equally common others.

This clone was detected only once. Its target is unknown. Germline is not matched at one junction end, which may reflect a read error. Healthy individuals who donated bone marrow served as the donors. Whereas donors were nominally healthy upon sampling, unrecorded immune exposures were probable. The PCR contained 60 Vbeta and 13 Jbeta primers. Libraries were prepared by immunoSEQ multiplex PCR; TCRdb keeps only in-frame clonotypes and omits some of them. Of 110,000 or so clones listed, about 70% are singletons. The CDR3 is made up of 14 amino acids. Germline CDR1 is SSHAT and CDR2 is FNYEAQ (reference sequence).

Sample: PBMCs. This TCR derives from a human donor in good health. The rearrangement joins TRBV7-7 to TRBJ2-5; unclear D gene. The CDR3 loop reads CASSLNPGQETQYF. In DNA, the CDR3 is TGTGCTAGCAGCTTAAATCCGGGTCAGGAGACCCAGTACTTC.